This T cell receptor beta chain was found in a study of blood T cell repertoires in COVID-19. About the study: Samples representing acute and convalescent COVID-19 were sourced from the United States, Italy and Spain. From T cells, B-cell-depleted T cells, or PBMCs came the material, which was cDNA or gDNA.

From germline, CDR1 is SGHTA and CDR2 FQGNSA. The CDR3 extends over 16 amino acids. Germline trimming cut 4 bases from V and 2 bases from J; bases unmatched to any gene: 9. Here immunoSEQ multiplex PCR was the method, and the copy in TCRdb shows in-frame clones only, minus some. The sample lists 250,000 to 300,000 clones, 85% occurring once. The specimen sequenced was peripheral blood. The clonotype comes from a man between 50 and 59 years old with active or convalescent COVID-19. The J gene is TRBJ2-3, the V gene TRBV7-2; 7 positions agree with TRBD2. In DNA form, the CDR3 reads TGTGCCAGCAGCTCGACTAGCCTTCGTAACACAGATACGCAGTATTTT. Translated: CASSSTSLRNTDTQYF.